The 17 T cell receptor beta chains reported below all come from one sample, sequenced in a study. Cells sorted as Tregs were CD4+, CD25+ and CD127-/low. TCRdb called the 5' RACE reads again in MiXCR, with one record for every CDR3 protein. The sample has roughly 42,000 distinct CDR3 sequences, less than 25% seen once. Material for sequencing was Tregs sorted from blood. The receptors come from a female donor with breast cancer.

The sample holds a few counts of this clonotype. The V and J genes are TRBV7-2 and TRBJ2-4; 9 bases map to TRBD1. CDR1 is SGHTA, CDR2 FQGNSA, per germline. Unmatched junction bases numbered 5, after V lost 5 bases and J lost 6 bases. The CDR3 runs 14 residues. The CDR3 region has the DNA TGTGCCAGCAGCCCACGACAGGGGGGAAACATTCAGTACTTC. This gives the protein CASSPRQGGNIQYF.

This clonotype was observed a few times. The chain combines TRBV5-1 with TRBJ1-2, with 7 bases fitting TRBD1. Trimming removed 2 bases from V and 4 bases from J; junction bases left unmatched: 8. The CDR3 is made up of 15 amino acids. Looked up from germline, CDR1 is SGHRS and CDR2 is YFSETQ. The CDR3: CASSFDRVGFYGYTF. DNA for the CDR3: TGCGCCAGCAGCTTCGACAGGGTCGGTTTCTATGGCTACACCTTC.

This clonotype was seen more than once but under ten times. This sequence joins TRBV6-2 or TRBV6-3 and TRBJ2-3; D gene uncertain. The CDR3 consists of 16 residues. CDR1 and CDR2 from the germline V gene are MNHEY and SVGEGT. Trimming removed 5 bases from V and 2 bases from J, with 17 bases in between. CDR3 nucleotide sequence: TGTGCCAGCAGTGATCCCCGAGGCCGGCCCACAGATACGCAGTATTTT. Amino acids: CASSDPRGRPTDTQYF.

This clonotype was seen at least ten times. This chain uses TRBV7-6 with TRBJ1-5; TRBD1 is a possible D gene (6 bases). The CDR3 is made up of 17 amino acids. V gave up 0 bases and J gave up 0 bases, with 12 bases separating them. Germline V gene sequence: CDR1 SGHVS, CDR2 FNYEAQ. The CDR3 is CASSLARGIGSNQPQHF. The CDR3 region has the DNA TGTGCCAGCAGCTTAGCGAGGGGGATAGGTAGCAATCAGCCCCAGCATTTT. Variable domain in full (rest from reference TRBV7-6 and TRBJ1-5): GAGVSQSPRYKVTKRGQDVALRCDPISGHVSLYWYRQALGQGPEFLTYFNYEAQQDKSGLPNDRFSAERPEGSISTLTIQRTEQRDSAMYRCASSLARGIGSNQPQHFGDGTRLSIL.

This clonotype was detected a few times. The chain couples TRBV7-9 to TRBJ2-7, with 11 bases that match TRBD2. Unmatched junction bases numbered 8, after V lost 5 bases and J lost 2 bases. CDR3 length equals 16 residues. Germline V gene data show CDR1 as SEHNR and CDR2 as FQNEAQ (reference sequence). CDR3 nucleotide sequence: TGTGCCAGCAGCCCAACAGGGGGACTAGCGGCCTACGAGCAGTACTTC. This sequence encodes CASSPTGGLAAYEQYF.

The chain uses TRBV12-3 or TRBV12-4 and TRBJ2-2, with 9 bases identical to TRBD1. The CDR3 is 15 amino acids. V was clipped by 5 bases and J by 6 bases; unmatched bases: 7. The CDR3 region has the DNA TGTGCCAGCAGTGGGCGGACAGGGGAATCCGGGGAGCTGTTTTTT. This encodes CASSGRTGESGELFF.

This chain's CDR3 is CASSLSDGVGGTDGYTF. The CDR3 DNA reads as TGTGCCAGCAGTTTATCCGATGGGGTCGGGGGGACAGATGGCTACACCTTC. J is TRBJ1-2 and V is TRBV28, with 7 bases fitting TRBD1. Unmatched junction bases numbered 14, after V lost 1 base and J lost 6 bases. Germline values: CDR1 MDHEN, CDR2 SYDVKM. The CDR3 contains 17 residues.

This clonotype was counted between two and nine times. V and J are TRBV7-2 and TRBJ2-1; D is unclear. V was cut by 2 bases and J by 6 bases, with 8 bases left in between. CDR3 length: 13 amino acids. The germline gives CDR1 SGHTA, CDR2 FQGNSA. DNA of the CDR3: TGTGCCAGCAGCTTATGGGTGCGCAATGAGCAGTTCTTC. The encoded protein is CASSLWVRNEQFF.

This clonotype was counted a few times. CDR3 in amino acids: CSASGDRGTYSNQPQHF. The CDR3, as DNA: TGCAGTGCTAGCGGGGACAGGGGGACGTATAGCAATCAGCCCCAGCATTTT. V gene TRBV20-1 combines with J gene TRBJ1-5, with TRBD1 matching over 11 bases. The CDR3 loop spans 17 amino acids. V lost 3 bases, J lost 0 bases, and 7 bases stayed unmatched. Germline CDR1 reads DFQATT; CDR2 reads SNEGSKA (reference sequence).

This clonotype was counted between two and nine times. The germline gene is not matched at one end of the junction; a read error may be the cause. The chain joins TRBV4-1 to TRBJ1-5; weak D call: TRBD1 (5 bases). Germline CDR1 and CDR2: MGHRA and YSYEKL. The CDR3 consists of 16 residues. The CDR3 here is CASSQWSGGTGQPQHF. As DNA, the CDR3 is TGCGCCAGCAGCCAATGGTCTGGGGGGACGGGTCAGCCCCAGCACTTT.

The CDR3 sequence is CASSPTGDTEAFF. The CDR3 DNA reads TGCGCCAGCAGCCCCACAGGGGACACTGAAGCTTTCTTT. V is TRBV5-1 and J is TRBJ1-1; 7 nucleotides align to TRBD1. CDR1 is SGHRS and CDR2 is YFSETQ in the germline V gene. The length of the CDR3 is 13 residues. V lost 4 bases to trimming and J lost 3 bases; unmatched junction nucleotides: 3.

This clonotype has a handful of counts. This sequence joins TRBV5-1 and TRBJ2-1, with D possibly TRBD1 on 5 matching bases. V lost 0 bases and J lost 4, with 14 bases in between. This CDR3 spans 16 amino acids. Germline loops: CDR1 SGHRS, CDR2 YFSETQ. CDR3 loop: CASSLEGAFVYNEQFF. CDR3 bases: TGCGCCAGCAGCTTGGAAGGGGCATTCGTTTACAATGAGCAGTTCTTC. Full variable domain (rest looked up from reference TRBV5-1 and TRBJ2-1): KAGVTQTPRYLIKTRGQQVTLSCSPISGHRSVSWYQQTPGQGLQFLFEYFSETQRNKGNFPGRFSGRQFSNSRSEMNVSTLELGDSALYLCASSLEGAFVYNEQFFGPGTRLTVL.

Points on this clonotype: This could be a read error, since a much larger clone is one nucleotide away. The V and J genes are TRBV4-1 and TRBJ1-2, with TRBD1 matching 7 bases. Trimming removed 3 bases from V and 9 bases from J; junction bases left unmatched: 16. CDR3 length: 16 amino acids. CDR1 is MGHRA and CDR2 is YSYEKL in the germline V gene. In DNA form, the CDR3 reads TGCGCCAGCAGCCATCATATAGGACAGGATCCGAATAGCTACACCTTC. Its translation is CASSHHIGQDPNSYTF.

This clonotype was seen ten or more times. V and J are TRBV5-1 and TRBJ2-1, with 7 bases fitting TRBD2. The junction had 3 bases not matched to a gene; V was cut back by 0 bases and J by 0 bases. This CDR3 region has 16 residues. CDR1 and CDR2 (germline): SGHRS, YFSETQ. The CDR3 nucleotides read TGCGCCAGCAGCTTGGCCGGGGGGAGCTCCTACAATGAGCAGTTCTTC. Residues: CASSLAGGSSYNEQFF.

This clonotype was seen ten or more times. The V call is TRBV7-3, the J call TRBJ2-2, with 9 bases that match TRBD2. From germline, CDR1 is SGHTA and CDR2 FQGTGA. V lost 5 bases to trimming and J lost 3 bases; unmatched junction nucleotides: 4. This CDR3 has 15 residues. As DNA, the CDR3 is TGTGCCAGCAGCGCAGCGGGAGGACACACCGGGGAGCTGTTTTTT. Residues: CASSAAGGHTGELFF.

This clonotype appeared a single time. It is likely a read error, because the conserved phenylalanine at the end of the CDR3 is missing. V gene TRBV6-1 combines with J gene TRBJ2-3, with D unresolved. V was shortened by 4 bases and J by 2 bases, with 10 bases between the two germline ends. CDR1 is MNHNS and CDR2 is SASEGT in the germline V gene. CDR3 length equals 14 residues. DNA of the CDR3: TGTGCCAGCAGTGGGAACAGACTCACAGATACGCAGTATCTT. Residues: CASSGNRLTDTQYL.

This clonotype was seen a handful of times. Possible read error: a much larger clone is one base away. This chain connects TRBV7-9 to TRBJ2-3; weak D call: TRBD1 (5 bases). CDR1 is SEHNR and CDR2 is FQNEAQ in the germline V gene (reference sequence). The CDR3 length is 13 residues. CDR3 sequence: CTSIKAGTDTQYF. The CDR3 DNA reads as TGTACCAGCATCAAGGCAGGGACAGATACGCAGTATTTT. The variable domain in full, with the rest retrieved from reference TRBV7-9 and TRBJ2-3, is DTGVSQNPRHKITKRGQNVTFRCDPISEHNRLYWYRQTLGQGPEFLTYFQNEAQLEKSRLLSDRFSAERPKGSFSTLEIQRTEQGDSAMYLCTSIKAGTDTQYFGPGTRLTVL.